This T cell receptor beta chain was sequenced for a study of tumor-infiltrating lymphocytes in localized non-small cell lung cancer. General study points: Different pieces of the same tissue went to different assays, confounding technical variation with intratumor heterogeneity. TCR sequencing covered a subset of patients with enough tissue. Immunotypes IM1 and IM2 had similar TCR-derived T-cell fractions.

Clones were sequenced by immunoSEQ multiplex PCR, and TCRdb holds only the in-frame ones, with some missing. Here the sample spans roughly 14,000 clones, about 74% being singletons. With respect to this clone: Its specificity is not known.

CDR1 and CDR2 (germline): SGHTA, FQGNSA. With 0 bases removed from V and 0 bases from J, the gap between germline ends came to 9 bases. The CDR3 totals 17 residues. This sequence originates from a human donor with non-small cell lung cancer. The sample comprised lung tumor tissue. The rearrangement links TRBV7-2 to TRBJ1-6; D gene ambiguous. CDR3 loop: CASSLASDSSYNSPLHF. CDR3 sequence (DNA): TGTGCCAGCAGCTTAGCGTCGGACTCCTCCTATAATTCACCCCTCCACTTT.